This T cell receptor beta chain was identified in a study of post-analysis software for immune sequencing data. General study results and limits: A handful of TRBV segments were significantly more frequent in patients than in controls. TRBV5-6, TRBV5-1 and TRBV20-1 were among these segments. The study found significantly lower normalized Chao1 diversity in multiple sclerosis patients than in controls.

This CDR3 spans 14 amino acids. Germline V gene sequence: CDR1 SQVTM, CDR2 ANQGSEA. Unique molecular identifiers featured in each of the TCR beta cDNA libraries. TCRdb re-analysed the PCR reads in MiXCR, keeping a single row per CDR3 protein. The data contain fewer than 700,000 distinct CDR3 sequences, 44% of them singletons. On this clonotype: Its specificity is not known.

The specimen sequenced was blood. The rearrangement joins TRBV29-1 to TRBJ2-1; 15 bases map to TRBD2. The last part of the DNA fits TRBJ2-7 better; the J call may be wrong. The sequence came from a girl under 18 with multiple sclerosis. In DNA form, the CDR3 reads TGCAGCGTCCGGACTAGCGGGAGGGCCAATGAGCAGTACTTC. Protein: CSVRTSGRANEQYF.